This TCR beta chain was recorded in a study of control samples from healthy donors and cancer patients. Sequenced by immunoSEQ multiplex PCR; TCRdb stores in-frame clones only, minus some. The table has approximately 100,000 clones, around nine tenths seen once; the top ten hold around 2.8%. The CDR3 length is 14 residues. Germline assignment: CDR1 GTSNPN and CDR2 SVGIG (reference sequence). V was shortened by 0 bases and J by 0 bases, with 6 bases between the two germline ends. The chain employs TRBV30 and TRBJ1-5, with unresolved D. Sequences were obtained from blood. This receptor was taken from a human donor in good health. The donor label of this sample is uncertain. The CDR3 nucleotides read TGTGCCTGGAGTGTAACAGCTAGCAATCAGCCCCAGCATTTT. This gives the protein CAWSVTASNQPQHF.